This record looks at one TCR beta chain sequence and its context. The source of the sample is a study of shared T cell receptors in the human thymus. V was pared by 8 bases and J by 2 bases, with 9 bases of the junction left unmatched. The CDR3 is 15 amino acids. Germline V gene data show CDR1 as SNHLY and CDR2 as FYNNEI. Sequencing was performed with immunoSEQ multiplex PCR; in TCRdb, only in-frame clones are kept and a portion is missing. The data show approximately 760,000 clones, over 75% seen once. The sample also formed part of further work on human thymus T cells.

This TCR was recovered from a girl younger than two with a congenital heart defect. The sequenced material came from thymocytes. The chain employs TRBV2 and TRBJ2-1; 7 bases are a match to TRBD2. In DNA, the CDR3 is TGTGCCAGCGCTCGGACTAGGTTACCCTACAATGAGCAGTTCTTC. It translates to CASARTRLPYNEQFF.